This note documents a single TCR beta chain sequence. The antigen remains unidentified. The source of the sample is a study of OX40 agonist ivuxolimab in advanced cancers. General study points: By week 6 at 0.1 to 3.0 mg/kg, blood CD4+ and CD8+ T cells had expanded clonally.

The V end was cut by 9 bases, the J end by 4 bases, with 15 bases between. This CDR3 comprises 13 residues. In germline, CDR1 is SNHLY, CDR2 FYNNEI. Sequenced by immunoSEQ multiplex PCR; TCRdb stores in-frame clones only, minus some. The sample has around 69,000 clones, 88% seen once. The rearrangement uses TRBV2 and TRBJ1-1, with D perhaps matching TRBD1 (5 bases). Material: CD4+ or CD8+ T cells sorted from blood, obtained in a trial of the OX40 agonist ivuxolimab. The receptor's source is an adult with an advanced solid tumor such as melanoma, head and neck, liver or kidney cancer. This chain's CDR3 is CARRDGGSTEAFF. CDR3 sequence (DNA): TGTGCCAGGAGGGACGGGGGGAGCACTGAAGCTTTCTTT.